The present T cell receptor beta chain was sequenced within a study of T cells in Graves' hyperthyroidism and ophthalmopathy. In the study overall: Peripheral blood sampling occurred at initial diagnosis, before any treatment.

Diagnosis of hyperthyroidism was new in patients aged 18 to 65, and its duration was under 2 months. Not enrolled were patients with uncontrolled infection, other autoimmune disease, pregnancy or lactation. There are many counts of this clonotype. RNA transcripts served as the template for amplifying TCR beta CDR3 regions. Researchers ran a first-round RT-PCR on the TCR CDR3 using the HTBI primer set. In TCRdb, the multiplex PCR reads were re-called with MiXCR into one record per CDR3 protein. The top ten clones hold 7.3% of a sample with a few hundred thousand distinct CDR3 sequences, less than 20% of them seen once. V dropped 4 bases and J dropped 1 base, with 13 bases sitting between them. CDR1 is KGHSH, CDR2 LQKENI, per germline. The CDR3 consists of 15 residues.

The chain recombines TRBV18 with TRBJ1-1; D ambiguous. The sample comprised blood. The receptor was derived from a woman aged 25 to 39 with Graves' hyperthyroidism. The CDR3 protein is CASSLRAQENTEAFF. The CDR3, as DNA: TGTGCCAGCTCACTAAGAGCCCAGGAGAACACTGAAGCTTTCTTT.